The 28 T cell receptor beta chains below were found in one sample sequenced in a study of shared clonotypes between healthy human individuals. TCRdb keeps only in-frame clones here, not all; method: immunoSEQ multiplex PCR. The table shows about 1.5 million clones, with about 98% occurring only once. Sequences were obtained from naive CD4+ T cells sorted from blood. Subset here: CD45RA+ positively selected. Source of these receptors: a man younger than 45 in good health.

The rearrangement uses TRBV5-6 and TRBJ2-3, with a possible D match to TRBD1 (6 bases). The CDR3 loop spans 15 amino acids. Germline CDR1 and CDR2: SGHDT and YYEEEE. Deletions cut 4 bases from V and 1 base from J, with 13 bases between. In nucleotides, the CDR3 is TGTGCCAGCAGCCACGGGACATCGGGCACAGATACGCAGTATTTT. It is translated as CASSHGTSGTDTQYF.

V gene TRBV4-3 combines with J gene TRBJ2-3; tentative D call: TRBD2 (6 bases). Trimming removed 1 base at V and 1 base at J, with 15 bases between. This CDR3 region has 17 residues. The germline V gene has CDR1 LGHNA and CDR2 YSLEER. DNA for the CDR3: TGCGCCAGCAGCCAAGGACCGACTAGTAGGGGCACAGATACGCAGTATTTT. Its protein product is CASSQGPTSRGTDTQYF.

The CDR3 protein is CASSLAGTHYEQYF. The CDR3 bases are TGCGCCAGCAGCTTGGCTGGGACACACTACGAGCAGTACTTC. The chain uses TRBV5-1 and TRBJ2-7; tentatively, D is TRBD1 (6 bases). The CDR3 spans 14 residues. V lost 0 bases and J 3 bases, leaving 10 bases between the germline ends. Germline lookup yields CDR1 SGHRS and CDR2 YFSETQ.

The V and J genes are TRBV4-3 and TRBJ2-5, with no clear D. Germline V gene sequence: CDR1 LGHNA, CDR2 YSLEER. CDR3 length: 15 residues. With 0 bases removed from V and 0 bases from J, the gap between germline ends came to 8 bases. The CDR3 region is CASSQDLTDQETQYF. The CDR3 DNA sequence: TGCGCCAGCAGCCAAGATCTGACTGACCAAGAGACCCAGTACTTC.

The table lists this clone with a count of one. The J gene is TRBJ2-7, the V gene TRBV11-2, with 8 bases that match TRBD1. Germline CDR1 SGHAT, CDR2 FQNNGV. The CDR3 sequence is 16 residues long. Germline trimming cut 4 bases from V and 3 bases from J; bases unmatched to any gene: 11. The CDR3 sequence: CASSSSRQGYLYEQYF. The CDR3 bases are TGTGCCAGCAGCTCCTCGAGACAGGGGTACCTCTACGAGCAGTACTTC. Looking up the rest from reference TRBV11-2 and TRBJ2-7 gives the full variable domain: EAGVAQSPRYKIIEKRQSVAFWCNPISGHATLYWYQQILGQGPKLLIQFQNNGVVDDSQLPKDRFSAERLKGVDSTLKIQPAKLEDSAVYLCASSSSRQGYLYEQYFGPGTRLTVT.

The V call is TRBV30, the J call TRBJ1-1; possible D gene TRBD1, 5 bases. Germline V gene data show CDR1 as GTSNPN and CDR2 as SVGIG (reference sequence). There are 13 residues in the CDR3. The V end was cut by 5 bases, the J end by 4 bases, with 14 bases between. The CDR3 DNA is TGTGCCTGGGTTAACCCGAGGGGCACTGAAGCTTTCTTT. Its protein product is CAWVNPRGTEAFF.

The J gene is TRBJ1-3, the V gene TRBV6-1; no clear D. CDR3 length equals 17 residues. Trimming left V 0 bases short and J 3 bases short, with 15 bases between. From germline, CDR1 is MNHNS and CDR2 SASEGT. The CDR3 reads CASSEASTRRLGNTIYF. CDR3 DNA: TGTGCCAGCAGTGAAGCCTCAACGAGGAGACTTGGAAACACCATATATTTT.

V and J are TRBV7-9 and TRBJ2-5; the D is unclear. V lost 5 bases and J 5 bases, leaving 15 bases between the germline ends. There are 14 residues in the CDR3. CDR1 and CDR2 (germline): SEHNR, FQNEAQ (reference sequence). The CDR3: CASSTRTEVETQYF. CDR3 bases: TGTGCCAGCAGCACCCGAACAGAGGTGGAGACCCAGTACTTC.

This chain connects TRBV9 to TRBJ2-1; TRBD2 matches at 13 bases. V dropped 4 bases and J dropped 3; count of bases not matched to a gene: 7. Germline V CDR1 and CDR2: SGDLS, YYNGEE. This CDR3 has 17 amino acids. The CDR3 region is CASSRGLAGVGYNEQFF. CDR3 DNA: TGTGCCAGCAGCCGTGGACTAGCGGGAGTTGGCTACAATGAGCAGTTCTTC.

This rearrangement joins TRBV11-2 to TRBJ2-5, with D perhaps TRBD2 (5 bases). Trimming pared 5 bases from V and 5 bases from J, leaving 12 bases between. Germline values: CDR1 SGHAT, CDR2 FQNNGV. The CDR3 is 13 amino acids. CDR3 sequence reads: CASSRTRGETQYF. The CDR3 coding sequence is TGTGCCAGCAGCAGAACAAGAGGGGAGACCCAGTACTTC.

The J gene is TRBJ2-1, the V gene TRBV2, with D possibly being TRBD1 (5 bases). CDR3 length: 13 residues. V was shortened by 5 bases and J by 8 bases, with 13 bases between the two germline ends. Germline CDR1 and CDR2: SNHLY and FYNNEI. The CDR3 sequence is CASSLDQGHEQFF. Written as DNA, the CDR3 is TGTGCCAGCAGTCTGGATCAGGGCCATGAGCAGTTCTTC.

This clone appeared once. The rearrangement uses TRBV4-1 and TRBJ2-5; 7 bases are shared with TRBD1. V lost 3 bases and J lost 3; bases outside the gene matches: 10. This CDR3 is built from 16 residues. Germline assignment: CDR1 MGHRA and CDR2 YSYEKL. DNA for the CDR3: TGCGCCAGCAGCCAGGGCTGGGCAGGGGGAAAAGAGACCCAGTACTTC. Protein sequence: CASSQGWAGGKETQYF.

The rearrangement uses TRBV18 and TRBJ2-1; 7 nucleotides align to TRBD1. The CDR3 consists of 13 residues. Looked up from germline, CDR1 is KGHSH and CDR2 is LQKENI. V dropped 1 base and J dropped 9; count of bases not matched to a gene: 3. The CDR3 coding sequence is TGTGCCAGCTCACCACAGGGGGCATCTGAGCAGTTCTTC. Amino acid sequence: CASSPQGASEQFF.

V gene TRBV5-5 combines with J gene TRBJ2-5, with TRBD2 matching over 11 bases. Germline CDR1 reads SGHKS; CDR2 reads YYEKEE (reference sequence). V was clipped by 0 bases and J by 5 bases; unmatched bases: 3. This CDR3 has 15 amino acids. CDR3 DNA: TGTGCCAGCAGCTTGGAACTAGCGGGAGCTGAGACCCAGTACTTC. As protein: CASSLELAGAETQYF.

The chain has TRBV2 and TRBJ2-7, with 8 bases lining up with TRBD1. The V gene's germline CDR1 is SNHLY and CDR2 FYNNEI. V was clipped by 6 bases and J by 6 bases; unmatched bases: 4. This CDR3 is 12 amino acids long. The CDR3: CASRDDRGEQYF. The CDR3 DNA reads TGTGCCAGCAGAGACGACAGGGGCGAGCAGTACTTC.

With regard to this clone: This specimen includes other DNA sequences encoding the same CDR3. This chain joins TRBV28 and TRBJ2-7; D possibly corresponds to TRBD2 (5 bases). This CDR3 has 13 residues. V lost 3 bases to trimming and J lost 3 bases, with 9 bases between them. Germline V lookup: CDR1 MDHEN, CDR2 SYDVKM. The CDR3 loop is CASSFAGIYEQYF. CDR3 nucleotides: TGTGCCAGCAGTTTCGCCGGGATCTACGAGCAGTACTTC.

The chain links TRBV19 to TRBJ2-1; possible D gene TRBD2, 5 bases. The V gene's germline CDR1 is LNHDA and CDR2 SQIVND (reference sequence). Trimming removed 2 bases at V and 6 bases at J, with 14 bases between. CDR3 size: 15 residues. CDR3 residues: CASSISGRPTNEQFF. DNA of the CDR3: TGTGCCAGTAGTATATCGGGGAGACCCACCAATGAGCAGTTCTTC.

The CDR3 region is CASSQDATEISTDTQYF. DNA for the CDR3: TGTGCCAGCAGCCAAGACGCGACAGAGATTAGCACAGATACGCAGTATTTT. The chain recombines TRBV4-2 with TRBJ2-3, with D tentatively TRBD1 (5 bases). The CDR3 runs 17 residues. CDR1 is LGHNA and CDR2 is YNFKEQ in the germline V gene. Trimming removed 0 bases from V and 0 bases from J, with 13 bases in between.

In DNA form, the CDR3 reads TGTGCCAGCAGCGTAGCCGCACGAAGTGACTCCTACGAGCAGTACTTC. Translated, it gives CASSVAARSDSYEQYF. V and J are TRBV9 and TRBJ2-7; D is ambiguous. The CDR3 length is 16 residues. Germline CDR1 and CDR2: SGDLS and YYNGEE. The V gene lost 0 bases and the J gene lost 0 bases, with 13 bases spanning the gap. Supplemented by reference TRBV9 and TRBJ2-7, the full variable domain reads DSGVTQTPKHLITATGQRVTLRCSPRSGDLSVYWYQQSLDQGLQFLIQYYNGEERAKGNILERFSAQQFPDLHSELNLSSLELGDSALYFCASSVAARSDSYEQYFGPGTRLTVT.

This clone was recorded only once. The rearrangement links TRBV5-7 to TRBJ2-7; TRBD2 agrees at 8 bases. TRBV5-7 is recorded as an ORF, its role being uncertain. The CDR3 spans 17 residues. The junction had 10 bases not matched to a gene; V was cut back by 0 bases and J by 2 bases. DNA of the CDR3: TGTGCCAGCAGCTTGGTTTTAGCGGGAAGCAGGACCTACGAGCAGTACTTC. It specifies CASSLVLAGSRTYEQYF.

The V and J genes are TRBV5-4 and TRBJ1-1; no definite D call. Germline values: CDR1 SGHNT, CDR2 YYREEE (reference sequence). Trimming removed 1 base at V and 1 base at J, with 8 bases between. The CDR3 covers 14 residues. The CDR3 bases are TGTGCCAGCAGCTTGCCAGGTTGGAACACTGAAGCTTTCTTT. Translation gives CASSLPGWNTEAFF. The whole variable domain, remainder taken from reference TRBV5-4 and TRBJ1-1, is ETGVTQSPTHLIKTRGQQVTLRCSSQSGHNTVSWYQQALGQGPQFIFQYYREEENGRGNFPPRFSGLQFPNYSSELNVNALELDDSALYLCASSLPGWNTEAFFGQGTRLTVV.

V and J are TRBV6-1 and TRBJ2-1; 7 bases align to TRBD2. CDR1 is MNHNS, CDR2 SASEGT, per germline. V dropped 3 bases and J dropped 2; count of bases not matched to a gene: 7. CDR3 length: 16 residues. CDR3: CASSDLVAGAYNEQFF. The DNA for the CDR3 is TGTGCCAGCAGTGATTTGGTGGCGGGAGCCTACAATGAGCAGTTCTTC.

This chain uses TRBV28 with TRBJ2-7; 10 bases are a match to TRBD2. Germline values: CDR1 MDHEN, CDR2 SYDVKM. Losses at the gene ends were 1 base for V and 5 bases for J; bases not matched to a gene: 8. CDR3 size: 16 residues. This chain's CDR3 is CASSLFGTSGINEQYF. The CDR3 nucleotides are TGTGCCAGCAGTTTATTTGGTACTAGCGGGATCAACGAGCAGTACTTC.

The chain joins TRBV5-6 to TRBJ2-3, with D unresolved. The CDR3 is 14 amino acids. The V end lost 1 base, the J end lost 2 bases, and 8 bases lay between the germline ends. Germline V gene lookup returns CDR1 SGHDT and CDR2 YYEEEE. In nucleotides, the CDR3 is TGTGCCAGCAGCTTGTATCAGTTCACAGATACGCAGTATTTT. Amino acids: CASSLYQFTDTQYF. The variable domain in full, completed from reference TRBV5-6 and TRBJ2-3, reads DAGVTQSPTHLIKTRGQQVTLRCSPKSGHDTVSWYQQALGQGPQFIFQYYEEEERQRGNFPDRFSGHQFPNYSSELNVNALLLGDSALYLCASSLYQFTDTQYFGPGTRLTVL.

V gene TRBV6-1 combines with J gene TRBJ1-2; possible D gene TRBD1, 5 bases. V gave up 8 bases and J gave up 8 bases, with 9 bases separating them. CDR1 is MNHNS and CDR2 is SASEGT in the germline V gene. This CDR3 has 10 amino acids. The CDR3 DNA is TGTGCCAGCCGGTGGGGCGGCTACACCTTC. Its translation: CASRWGGYTF.

The chain has TRBV15 and TRBJ2-5, with D uncertain. CDR1 is LNHNV and CDR2 is YYDKDF in the germline V gene (reference sequence). This CDR3 is 12 amino acids long. Trimming shortened V by 11 bases and J by 1 base, and 11 bases separated the two germline ends. The CDR3 region is CAAGRGQETQYF. The CDR3 DNA sequence: TGTGCCGCCGGTCGCGGCCAAGAGACCCAGTACTTC.

V is TRBV7-9 and J is TRBJ2-5; D is undetermined. Germline CDR1 reads SEHNR; CDR2 reads FQNEAQ (reference sequence). The CDR3 spans 15 residues. The V end lost 5 bases, the J end lost 2 bases, and 15 bases lay between the germline ends. CDR3 sequence reads: CASSPEAILQETQYF. CDR3 nucleotides: TGTGCCAGCAGCCCAGAGGCTATCTTGCAAGAGACCCAGTACTTC.

Of note for this clone: Other nucleotide sequences in the sample specify the same CDR3. The chain employs TRBV4-1 and TRBJ2-7; 8 nucleotides line up with TRBD2. Trimming cost V 6 bases and J 2 bases; bases outside gene matches: 6. Germline loops: CDR1 MGHRA, CDR2 YSYEKL. This CDR3 region has 14 residues. CDR3 DNA sequence: TGCGCCAGCAGTCTCGCGGGAGGAACCTACGAGCAGTACTTC. It specifies CASSLAGGTYEQYF.